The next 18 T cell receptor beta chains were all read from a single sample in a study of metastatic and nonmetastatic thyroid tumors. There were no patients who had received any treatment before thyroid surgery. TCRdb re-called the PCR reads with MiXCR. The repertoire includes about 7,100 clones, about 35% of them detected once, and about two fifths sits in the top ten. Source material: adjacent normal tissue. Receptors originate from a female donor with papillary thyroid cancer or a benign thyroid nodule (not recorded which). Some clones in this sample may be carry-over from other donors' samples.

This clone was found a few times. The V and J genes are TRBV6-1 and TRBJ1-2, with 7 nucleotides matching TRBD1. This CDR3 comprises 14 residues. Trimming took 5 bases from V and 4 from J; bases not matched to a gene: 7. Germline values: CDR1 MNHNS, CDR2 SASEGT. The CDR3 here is CASSRDSFPYGYTF. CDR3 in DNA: TGTGCCAGCAGTCGGGACAGTTTCCCCTATGGCTACACCTTC.

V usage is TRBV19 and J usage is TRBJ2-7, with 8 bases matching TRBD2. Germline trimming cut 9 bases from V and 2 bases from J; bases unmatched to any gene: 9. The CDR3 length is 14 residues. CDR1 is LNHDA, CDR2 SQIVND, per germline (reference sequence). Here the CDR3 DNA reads TGTGCCAGACCCTCCAGCGGGGGTACCTACGAGCAGTACTTC. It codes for CARPSSGGTYEQYF.

The CDR3 DNA sequence: TGTGCCAGCAGTCCACCTGAGTCTGGCACAGATACGCAGTATTTT. Residues: CASSPPESGTDTQYF. The chain carries TRBV27 and TRBJ2-3, with no clear D. V was clipped by 5 bases and J by 1 base, with 13 bases between them. CDR1 and CDR2 from the germline V gene are MNHEY and SMNVEV (reference sequence). The CDR3 has 15 residues.

The CDR3 sequence is CSAGGLAGVNEQFF. CDR3 DNA sequence: TGCAGTGCTGGGGGGCTAGCGGGAGTCAATGAGCAGTTCTTC. The gene calls are TRBV20-1 and TRBJ2-1, with TRBD2 identical over 10 bases. The CDR3 totals 14 residues. Germline V gene lookup returns CDR1 DFQATT and CDR2 SNEGSKA (reference sequence). V was clipped by 5 bases and J by 6 bases; unmatched bases: 7.

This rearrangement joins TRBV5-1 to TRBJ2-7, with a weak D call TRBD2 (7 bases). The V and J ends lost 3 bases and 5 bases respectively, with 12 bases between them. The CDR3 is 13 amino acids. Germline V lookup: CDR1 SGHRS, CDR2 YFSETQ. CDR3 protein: CASSSGGTNEQYF. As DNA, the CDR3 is TGCGCCAGCAGCTCCGGGGGGACAAACGAGCAGTACTTC.

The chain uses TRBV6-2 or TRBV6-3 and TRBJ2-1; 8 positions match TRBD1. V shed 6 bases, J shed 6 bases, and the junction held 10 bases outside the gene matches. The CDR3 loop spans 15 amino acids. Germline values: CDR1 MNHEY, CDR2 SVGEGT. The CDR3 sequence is CASSSRQGLGNEQFF. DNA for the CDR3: TGTGCCAGCAGCTCCCGACAGGGGTTGGGCAATGAGCAGTTCTTC.

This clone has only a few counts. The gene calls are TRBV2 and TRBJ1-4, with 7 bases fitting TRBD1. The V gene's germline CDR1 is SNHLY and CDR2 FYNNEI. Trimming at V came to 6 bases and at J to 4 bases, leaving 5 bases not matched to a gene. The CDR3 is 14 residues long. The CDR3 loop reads CASRLQGNNEKLFF. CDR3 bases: TGTGCCAGCAGGTTACAGGGGAATAATGAAAAACTGTTTTTT.

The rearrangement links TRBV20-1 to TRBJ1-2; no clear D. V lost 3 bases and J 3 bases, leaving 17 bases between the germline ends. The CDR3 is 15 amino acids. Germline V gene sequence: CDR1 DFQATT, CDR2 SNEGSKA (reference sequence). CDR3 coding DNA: TGCAGTGCTAGTAGGACGGGGAGCAGTGACTATGGCTACACCTTC. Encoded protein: CSASRTGSSDYGYTF.

Written as DNA, the CDR3 is TGTGCCAGCAGTTCCCTCGGGACAGGGGCCTCCTATGGCTACACCTTC. Its translation: CASSSLGTGASYGYTF. The V gene is TRBV6-5, the J gene TRBJ1-2; TRBD1 agrees at 10 bases. CDR1 is MNHEY and CDR2 is SVGAGI in the germline V gene. With 4 bases clipped from V and 4 bases from J, the junction kept 9 bases outside the gene matches. This CDR3 has 16 amino acids.

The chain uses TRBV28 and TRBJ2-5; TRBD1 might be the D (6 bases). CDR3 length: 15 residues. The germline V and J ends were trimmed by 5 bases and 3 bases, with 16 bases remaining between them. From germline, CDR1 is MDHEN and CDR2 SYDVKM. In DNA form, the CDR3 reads TGTGCCAGCAGTCCTAGGGACATGAGAAAAGAGACCCAGTACTTC. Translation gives CASSPRDMRKETQYF. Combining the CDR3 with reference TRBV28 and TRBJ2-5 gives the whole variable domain DVKVTQSSRYLVKRTGEKVFLECVQDMDHENMFWYRQDPGLGLRLIYFSYDVKMKEKGDIPEGYSVSREKKERFSLILESASTNQTSMYLCASSPRDMRKETQYFGPGTRLLVL.

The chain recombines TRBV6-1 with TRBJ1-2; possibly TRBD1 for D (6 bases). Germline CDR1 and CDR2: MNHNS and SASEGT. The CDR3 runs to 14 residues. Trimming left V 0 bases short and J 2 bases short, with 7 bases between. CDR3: CASSEADRNYGYTF. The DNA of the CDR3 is TGTGCCAGCAGTGAAGCTGACAGGAACTATGGCTACACCTTC.

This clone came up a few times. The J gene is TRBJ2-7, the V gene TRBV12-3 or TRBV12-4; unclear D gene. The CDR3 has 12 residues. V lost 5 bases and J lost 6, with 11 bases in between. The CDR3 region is CASSLRRREQYF. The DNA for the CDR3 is TGTGCCAGCAGTCTGAGACGGCGCGAGCAGTACTTC.

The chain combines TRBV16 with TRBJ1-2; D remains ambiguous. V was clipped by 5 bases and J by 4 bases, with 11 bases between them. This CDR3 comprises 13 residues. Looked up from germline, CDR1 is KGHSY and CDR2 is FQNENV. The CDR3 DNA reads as TGTGCCAGCAGCGAGAGATCTGGCTATGGCTACACCTTC. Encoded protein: CASSERSGYGYTF.

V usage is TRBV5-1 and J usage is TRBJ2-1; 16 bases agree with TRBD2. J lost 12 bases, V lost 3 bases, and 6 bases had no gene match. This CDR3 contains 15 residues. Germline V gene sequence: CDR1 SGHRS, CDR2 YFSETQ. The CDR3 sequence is CASSSGTSGGERQFF. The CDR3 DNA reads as TGCGCCAGCAGCTCCGGGACTAGCGGGGGGGAACGGCAGTTCTTC.

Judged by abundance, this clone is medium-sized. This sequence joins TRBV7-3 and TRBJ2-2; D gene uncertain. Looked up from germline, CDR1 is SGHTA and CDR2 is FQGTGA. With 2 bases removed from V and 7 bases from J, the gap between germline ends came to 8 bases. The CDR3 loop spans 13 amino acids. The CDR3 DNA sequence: TGTGCCAGCAGCTTACTTTTGGGCGGGGAGCTGTTTTTT. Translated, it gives CASSLLLGGELFF.

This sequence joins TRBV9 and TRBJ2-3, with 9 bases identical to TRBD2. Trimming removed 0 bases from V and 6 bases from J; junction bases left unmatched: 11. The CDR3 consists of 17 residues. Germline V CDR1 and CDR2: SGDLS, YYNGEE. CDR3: CASSVGRLGAGGDTQYF. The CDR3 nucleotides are TGTGCCAGCAGCGTAGGCCGCCTAGGTGCGGGAGGGGATACGCAGTATTTT.

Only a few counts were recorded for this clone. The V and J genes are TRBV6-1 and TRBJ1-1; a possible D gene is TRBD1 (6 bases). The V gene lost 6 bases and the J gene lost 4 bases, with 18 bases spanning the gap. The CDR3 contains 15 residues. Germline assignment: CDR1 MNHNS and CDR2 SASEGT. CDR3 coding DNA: TGTGCCAGCAGCGCAGAATACAGGGTCGCCACTGAAGCTTTCTTT. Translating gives CASSAEYRVATEAFF.

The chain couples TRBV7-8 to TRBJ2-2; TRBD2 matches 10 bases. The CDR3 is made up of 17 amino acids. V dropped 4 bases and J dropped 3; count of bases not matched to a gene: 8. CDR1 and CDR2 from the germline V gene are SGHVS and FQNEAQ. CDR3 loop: CASSWKVAGGHTGELFF. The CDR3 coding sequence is TGTGCCAGCAGCTGGAAGGTAGCGGGAGGCCACACCGGGGAGCTGTTTTTT.